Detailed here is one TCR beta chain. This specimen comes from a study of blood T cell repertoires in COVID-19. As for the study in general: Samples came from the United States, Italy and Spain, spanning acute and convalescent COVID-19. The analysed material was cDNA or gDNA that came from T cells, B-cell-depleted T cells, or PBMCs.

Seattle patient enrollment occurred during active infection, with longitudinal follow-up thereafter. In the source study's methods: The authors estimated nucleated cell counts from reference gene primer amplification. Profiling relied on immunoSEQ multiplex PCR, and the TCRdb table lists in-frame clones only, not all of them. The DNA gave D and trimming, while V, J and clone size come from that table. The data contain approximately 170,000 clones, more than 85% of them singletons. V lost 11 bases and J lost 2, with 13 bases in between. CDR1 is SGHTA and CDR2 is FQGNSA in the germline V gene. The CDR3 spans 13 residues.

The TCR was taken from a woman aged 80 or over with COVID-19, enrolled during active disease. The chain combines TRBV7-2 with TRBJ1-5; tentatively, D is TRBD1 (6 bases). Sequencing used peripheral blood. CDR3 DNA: TGTGCCTCGGCAGGGGCTGGCAATCAGCCCCAGCATTTT. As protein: CASAGAGNQPQHF.